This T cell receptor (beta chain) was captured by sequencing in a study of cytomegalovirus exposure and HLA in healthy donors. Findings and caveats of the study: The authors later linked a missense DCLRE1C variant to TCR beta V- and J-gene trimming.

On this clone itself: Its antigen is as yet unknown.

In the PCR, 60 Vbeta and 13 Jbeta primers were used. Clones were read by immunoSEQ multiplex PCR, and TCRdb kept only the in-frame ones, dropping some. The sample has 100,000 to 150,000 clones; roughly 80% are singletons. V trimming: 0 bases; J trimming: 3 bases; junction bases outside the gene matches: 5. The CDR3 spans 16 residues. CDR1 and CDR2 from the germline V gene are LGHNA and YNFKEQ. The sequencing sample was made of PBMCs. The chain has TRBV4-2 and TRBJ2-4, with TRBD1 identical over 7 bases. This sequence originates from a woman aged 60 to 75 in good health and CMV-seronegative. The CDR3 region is CASSQDGQGDKNIQYF. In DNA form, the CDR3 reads TGTGCCAGCAGCCAAGATGGGCAGGGGGACAAAAACATTCAGTACTTC.